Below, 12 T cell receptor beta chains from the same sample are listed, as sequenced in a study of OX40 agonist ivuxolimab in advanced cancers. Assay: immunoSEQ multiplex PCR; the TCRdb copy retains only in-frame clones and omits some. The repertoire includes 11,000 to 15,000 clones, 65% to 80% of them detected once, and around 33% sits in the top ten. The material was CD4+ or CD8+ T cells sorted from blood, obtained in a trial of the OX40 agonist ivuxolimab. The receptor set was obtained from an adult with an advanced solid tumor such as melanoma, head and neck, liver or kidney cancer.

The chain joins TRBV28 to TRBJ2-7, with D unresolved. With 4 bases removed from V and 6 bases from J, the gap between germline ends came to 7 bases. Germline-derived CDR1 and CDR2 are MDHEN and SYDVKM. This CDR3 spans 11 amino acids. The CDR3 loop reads CASSWVGEQYF. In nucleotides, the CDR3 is TGTGCCAGCAGTTGGGTGGGCGAGCAGTACTTC.

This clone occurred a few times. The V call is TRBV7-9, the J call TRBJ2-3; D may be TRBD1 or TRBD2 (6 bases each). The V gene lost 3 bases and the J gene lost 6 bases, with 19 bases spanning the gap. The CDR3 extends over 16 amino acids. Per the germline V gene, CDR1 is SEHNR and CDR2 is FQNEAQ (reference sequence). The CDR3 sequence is CASSFLTGATTDTQYF. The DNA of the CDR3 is TGTGCCAGCAGCTTTCTAACGGGGGCCACGACGGATACGCAGTATTTT.

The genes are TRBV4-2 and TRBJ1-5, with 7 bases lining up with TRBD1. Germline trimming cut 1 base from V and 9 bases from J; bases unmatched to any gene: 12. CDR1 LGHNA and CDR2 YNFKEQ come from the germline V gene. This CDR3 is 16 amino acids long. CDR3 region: CASSQGWEDRPLPQHF. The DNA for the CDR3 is TGTGCCAGCAGCCAAGGATGGGAGGACAGGCCCCTGCCCCAGCATTTT.

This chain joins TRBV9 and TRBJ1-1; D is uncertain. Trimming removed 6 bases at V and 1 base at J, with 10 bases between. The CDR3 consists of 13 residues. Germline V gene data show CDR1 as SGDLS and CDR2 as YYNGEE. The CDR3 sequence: CASTSSPNTEAFF. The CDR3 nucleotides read TGTGCCAGCACCAGTAGTCCGAACACTGAAGCTTTCTTT. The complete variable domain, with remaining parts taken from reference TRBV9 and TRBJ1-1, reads DSGVTQTPKHLITATGQRVTLRCSPRSGDLSVYWYQQSLDQGLQFLIQYYNGEERAKGNILERFSAQQFPDLHSELNLSSLELGDSALYFCASTSSPNTEAFFGQGTRLTVV.

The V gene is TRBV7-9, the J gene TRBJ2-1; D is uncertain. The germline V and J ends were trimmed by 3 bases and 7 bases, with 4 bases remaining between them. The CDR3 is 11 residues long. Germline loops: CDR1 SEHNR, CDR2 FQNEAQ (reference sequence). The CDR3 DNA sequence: TGTGCCAGCAGCTTGGAAAATGAGCAGTTCTTC. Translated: CASSLENEQFF.

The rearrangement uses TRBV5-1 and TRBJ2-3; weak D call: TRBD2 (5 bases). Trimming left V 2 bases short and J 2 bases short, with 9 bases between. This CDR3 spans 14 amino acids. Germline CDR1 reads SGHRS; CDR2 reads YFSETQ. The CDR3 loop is CASSLWTYTDTQYF. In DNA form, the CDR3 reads TGCGCCAGCAGCTTATGGACTTACACAGATACGCAGTATTTT.

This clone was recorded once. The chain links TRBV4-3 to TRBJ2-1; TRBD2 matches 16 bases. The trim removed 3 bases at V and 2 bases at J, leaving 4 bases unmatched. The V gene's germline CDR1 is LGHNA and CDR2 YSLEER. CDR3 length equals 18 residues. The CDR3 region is CASSQGLAGGTPYNEQFF. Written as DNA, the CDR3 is TGCGCCAGCAGCCAGGGACTAGCGGGAGGGACCCCCTACAATGAGCAGTTCTTC.

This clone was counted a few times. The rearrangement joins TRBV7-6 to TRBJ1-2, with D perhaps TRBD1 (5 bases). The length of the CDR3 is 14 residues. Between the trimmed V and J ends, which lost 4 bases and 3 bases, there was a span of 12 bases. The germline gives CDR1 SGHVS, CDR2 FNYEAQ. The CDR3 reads CASSSTADDYGYTF. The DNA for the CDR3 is TGTGCCAGCAGCTCGACAGCAGACGACTATGGCTACACCTTC.

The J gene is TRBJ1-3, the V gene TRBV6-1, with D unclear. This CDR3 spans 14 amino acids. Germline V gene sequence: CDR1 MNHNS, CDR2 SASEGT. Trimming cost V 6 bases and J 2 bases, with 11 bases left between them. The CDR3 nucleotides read TGTGCCAGCAGAAAGTCCGGGACTGGAAACACCATATATTTT. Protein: CASRKSGTGNTIYF.

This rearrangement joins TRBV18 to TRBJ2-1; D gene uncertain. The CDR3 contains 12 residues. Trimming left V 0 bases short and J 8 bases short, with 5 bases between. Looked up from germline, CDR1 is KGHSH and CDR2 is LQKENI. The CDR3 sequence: CASSPPPDEQFF. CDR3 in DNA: TGTGCCAGCTCACCACCGCCCGATGAGCAGTTCTTC.

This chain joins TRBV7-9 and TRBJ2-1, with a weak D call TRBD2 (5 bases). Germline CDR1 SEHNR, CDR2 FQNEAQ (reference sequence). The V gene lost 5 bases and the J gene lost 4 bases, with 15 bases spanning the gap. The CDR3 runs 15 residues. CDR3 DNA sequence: TGTGCCAGCAGCCCCCTCGGGGAATCATACAATGAGCAGTTCTTC. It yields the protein CASSPLGESYNEQFF. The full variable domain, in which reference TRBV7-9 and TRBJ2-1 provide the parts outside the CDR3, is DTGVSQNPRHKITKRGQNVTFRCDPISEHNRLYWYRQTLGQGPEFLTYFQNEAQLEKSRLLSDRFSAERPKGSFSTLEIQRTEQGDSAMYLCASSPLGESYNEQFFGPGTRLTVL.

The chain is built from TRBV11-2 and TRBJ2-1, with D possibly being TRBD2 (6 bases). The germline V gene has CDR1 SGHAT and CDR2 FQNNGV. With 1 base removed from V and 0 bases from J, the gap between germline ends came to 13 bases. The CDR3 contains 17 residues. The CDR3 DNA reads TGTGCCAGCAGCTTAGTGCGTAGCGGTAGCTCCTACAATGAGCAGTTCTTC. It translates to CASSLVRSGSSYNEQFF.